These T cell receptor beta chains were read from a single sample in a study of blood T cell repertoires in COVID-19. Generated by immunoSEQ multiplex PCR, the TCRdb table keeps only in-frame clones and is missing some. Among over 200,000 clones, 65% to 85% were seen once, and the ten largest hold around 5.4%. Sequenced: peripheral blood. The source is a man aged 80 or over with acute or convalescent COVID-19. Each CDR3 is given with its conserved first and last residue. A D gene is named only where the DNA matches it firmly. Only part of the rows carry a size: once, few, many, or a class if the clone is expanded.

TRBJ1-4,.,TRBV19,.,CASTQGASNEKLFF,TGTGCCAGTACCCAGGGTGCCTCCAATGAAAAACTGTTTTTT
TRBJ1-6,few,TRBV5-6,.,CASSRTGNLSALHF,TGTGCCAGCAGCCGTACAGGGAACCTTTCGGCCCTCCACTTT
TRBJ2-7,.,TRBV30,TRBD2,CAWSVMGGTYEQYF,TGTGCCTGGAGTGTAATGGGGGGGACCTACGAGCAGTACTTC
TRBJ1-1,.,TRBV5-1,.,CASSGSGASNTEAFF,TGCGCCAGCAGCGGCTCAGGGGCCTCCAACACTGAAGCTTTCTTT
TRBJ2-3,.,TRBV29-1,TRBD1,CSVGTGYTDTQYF,TGCAGCGTAGGGACAGGGTACACAGATACGCAGTATTTT
TRBJ2-2,.,TRBV7-2,.,CASSSVRGQTGELFF,TGTGCCAGCAGCTCCGTCCGGGGACAAACCGGGGAGCTGTTTTTT
TRBJ1-4,.,TRBV6-5,TRBD1,CASRGQLPNEKLFF,TGTGCCAGCAGGGGACAGTTACCTAATGAAAAACTGTTTTTT
TRBJ2-7,.,TRBV10-3,.,CAVAGTQYYEQYF,TGTGCCGTGGCCGGGACACAATACTACGAGCAGTACTTC
TRBJ2-7,.,TRBV6-5,.,CASRSGLNYEQYF,TGTGCCAGCAGGTCAGGGTTAAACTACGAGCAGTACTTC
TRBJ2-1,.,TRBV6-5,TRBD2,CASSRVIAGKNEQFF,TGTGCCAGCAGTCGGGTGATAGCGGGAAAGAATGAGCAGTTCTTC
TRBJ2-3,.,TRBV19,TRBD1,CASSILQGLRTDTQYF,TGTGCCAGTAGTATCTTACAGGGGTTGAGGACAGATACGCAGTATTTT
TRBJ2-1,.,TRBV5-1,TRBD2,CASSLFSGIRGNEQFF,TGCGCCAGCAGCCTTTTTAGCGGGATAAGAGGCAATGAGCAGTTCTTC
TRBJ2-7,.,TRBV5-4,TRBD1,CASSPTGTGIDEQYF,TGTGCCAGCAGCCCGACCGGGACAGGGATAGACGAGCAGTACTTC
TRBJ2-2,.,TRBV29-1,.,CSVEARSGSGELFF,TGCAGCGTTGAAGCCCGCTCAGGGTCTGGGGAGCTGTTTTTT
TRBJ1-1,once,TRBV5-1,.,CASSLGPAGEGTEAFF,TGCGCCAGCAGCTTGGGTCCCGCAGGGGAGGGCACTGAAGCTTTCTTT
TRBJ1-5,.,TRBV12-3/TRBV12-4,.,CASNQRGGQPQHF,TGTGCCAGCAATCAAAGGGGGGGCCAGCCCCAGCATTTT
TRBJ1-2,.,TRBV24-1,TRBD1,CATSDRDRGSYGYTF,TGTGCCACCAGTGACCGGGACAGAGGATCCTATGGCTACACCTTC
TRBJ2-5,.,TRBV2,TRBD2,CASSGRGSGGLETQYF,TGTGCCAGCAGTGGCCGGGGGAGCGGGGGTCTCGAGACCCAGTACTTC